Sequencing of this T cell receptor beta chain was carried out in a study of blood T cell repertoires in COVID-19. Trimming took off 0 bases at V and 10 bases at J, with 10 bases between the two ends. Germline assignment: CDR1 GTSNPN and CDR2 SVGIG (reference sequence). This CDR3 is built from 12 residues. This clone came up once. Participants spanned ages about 18 to 100 years and resided in 20 to 25 US areas. As handled by the study authors: Amplification of reference gene primers was used by the study to estimate nucleated cell counts. This table comes from immunoSEQ multiplex PCR, and its TCRdb copy is limited to in-frame clones, with some not included. V, J and clone size reflect that table, while D and trimming were determined from the DNA. The sample shows 200,000 to 300,000 clones, approximately 86% of them seen only once.

The TCR originated in a woman between 18 and 29 years old who had recovered from COVID-19. The chain couples TRBV30 to TRBJ1-5; no firm D call. The sample consisted of PBMCs or T cells enriched from blood (not recorded which). For the CDR3, the DNA is TGTGCCTGGAGTGTAGGGCCGGGACCCCAGCATTTT. It yields the protein CAWSVGPGPQHF.